This T cell receptor beta chain is drawn from a study of tumor and adjacent non-tumor tissue in lung cancer. General study results and limits: Tumor repertoires had a smaller top 100 clone share than normal lung.

The CDR3 sequence is 16 residues long. Germline CDR1 reads LGHNT; CDR2 reads FRNRAP. Unmatched junction bases numbered 11, after V lost 2 bases and J lost 6 bases. The sample holds many counts of this clonotype. Its antigen is undetermined. The template was RNA from unsorted bulk tissue. The normal lung tissue was taken more than 3 cm from the tumor edge. The library came from three nested PCR rounds adapted from ARM-PCR protocols. MiXCR, run by TCRdb on the multiplex PCR reads, gives a single entry per CDR3 protein. The sample lists roughly 44,000 distinct CDR3 sequences, 60% to 65% occurring once. This chain connects TRBV12-5 to TRBJ1-1; 8 positions agree with TRBD1. The receptor comes from a woman aged 40 to 55 with non-small cell lung cancer. The material sequenced was distant non-tumor lung tissue. CDR3 coding DNA: TGTGCTAGTGGTTTGTACGGACAGGGACGGGGCTCTGAAGCTTTCTTT. Translated, it gives CASGLYGQGRGSEAFF.